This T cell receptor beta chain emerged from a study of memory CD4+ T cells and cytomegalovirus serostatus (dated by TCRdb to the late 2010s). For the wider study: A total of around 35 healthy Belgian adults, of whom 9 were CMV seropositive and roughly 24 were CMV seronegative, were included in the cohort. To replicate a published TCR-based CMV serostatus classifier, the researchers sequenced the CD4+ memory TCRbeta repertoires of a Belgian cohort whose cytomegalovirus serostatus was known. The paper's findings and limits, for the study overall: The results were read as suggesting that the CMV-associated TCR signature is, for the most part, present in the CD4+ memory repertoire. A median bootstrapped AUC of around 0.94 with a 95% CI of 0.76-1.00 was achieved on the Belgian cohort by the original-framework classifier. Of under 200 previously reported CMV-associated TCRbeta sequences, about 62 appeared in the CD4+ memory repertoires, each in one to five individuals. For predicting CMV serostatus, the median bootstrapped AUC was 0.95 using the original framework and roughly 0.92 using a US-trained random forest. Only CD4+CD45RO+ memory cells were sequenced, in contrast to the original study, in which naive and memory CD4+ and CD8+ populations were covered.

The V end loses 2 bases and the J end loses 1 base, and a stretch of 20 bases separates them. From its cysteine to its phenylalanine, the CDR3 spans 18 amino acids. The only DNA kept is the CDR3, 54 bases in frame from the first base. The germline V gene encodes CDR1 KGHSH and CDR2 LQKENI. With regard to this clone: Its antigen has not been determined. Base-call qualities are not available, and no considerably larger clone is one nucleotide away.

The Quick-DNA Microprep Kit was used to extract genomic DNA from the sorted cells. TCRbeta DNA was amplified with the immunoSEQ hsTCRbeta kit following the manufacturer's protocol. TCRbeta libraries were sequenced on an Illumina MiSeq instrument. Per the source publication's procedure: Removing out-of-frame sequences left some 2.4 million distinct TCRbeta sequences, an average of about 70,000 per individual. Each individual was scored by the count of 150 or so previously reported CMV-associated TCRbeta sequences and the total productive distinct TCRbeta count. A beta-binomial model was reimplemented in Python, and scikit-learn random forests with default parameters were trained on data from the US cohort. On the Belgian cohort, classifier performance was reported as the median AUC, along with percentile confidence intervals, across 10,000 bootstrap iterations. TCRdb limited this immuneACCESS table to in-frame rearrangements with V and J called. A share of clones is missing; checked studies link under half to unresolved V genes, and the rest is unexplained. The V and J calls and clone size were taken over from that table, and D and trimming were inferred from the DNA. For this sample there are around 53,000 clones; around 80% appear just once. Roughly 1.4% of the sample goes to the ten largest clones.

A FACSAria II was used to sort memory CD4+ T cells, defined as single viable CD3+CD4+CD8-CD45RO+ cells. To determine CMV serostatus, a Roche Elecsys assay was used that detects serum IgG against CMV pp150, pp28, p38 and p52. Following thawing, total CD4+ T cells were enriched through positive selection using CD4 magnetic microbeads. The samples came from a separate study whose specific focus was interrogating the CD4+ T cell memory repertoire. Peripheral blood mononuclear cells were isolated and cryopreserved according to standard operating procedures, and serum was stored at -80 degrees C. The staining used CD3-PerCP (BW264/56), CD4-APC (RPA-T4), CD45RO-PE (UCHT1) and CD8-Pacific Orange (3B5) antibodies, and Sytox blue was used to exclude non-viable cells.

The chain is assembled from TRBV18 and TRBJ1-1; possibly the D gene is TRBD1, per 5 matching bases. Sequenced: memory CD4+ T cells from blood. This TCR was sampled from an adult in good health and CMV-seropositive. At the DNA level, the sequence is TGTGCCAGCTCACCATCGTTGGGGACTCGTGGGGCGAACACTGAAGCTTTCTTT. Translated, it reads CASSPSLGTRGANTEAFF.